The clone carrying this TCR beta chain was counted once. Antigen unknown. The sample is drawn from a study of cytomegalovirus exposure and HLA in healthy donors. General study findings and limits: The listing of approximately 160 TCR beta chains classed them as cytomegalovirus-associated.

The germline CDR1 and CDR2 sequences are MNHEY and SVGAGI. The CDR3 runs to 14 residues. Deletions cut 5 bases from V and 5 bases from J, with 15 bases between. The data were produced by immunoSEQ multiplex PCR, yet TCRdb's version contains in-frame clones alone and is incomplete. The sample has roughly 240,000 clones; just under 90% are singletons. The V and J genes are TRBV6-5 and TRBJ1-2, with D perhaps TRBD1 (6 bases). The specimen sequenced was PBMCs. This TCR was recovered from a man aged 18 to 29 in good health and CMV-seronegative. In nucleotides, the CDR3 is TGTGCCAGCAGTGCGGGCAGGGGTACTTATGGCTACACCTTC. This translates into CASSAGRGTYGYTF.